One and the same sample provided the 8 T cell receptor beta chains below, sequenced in a study of T cells in women clearing cervical HPV infection. Sequencing used immunoSEQ multiplex PCR; TCRdb keeps in-frame clones, though not all of them. This table lists over 10,000 clones. The source material was blood buffy coat. Every receptor here comes from a woman aged 18-69 years with a cervical HPV16 infection that either progressed to CIN3+ or cleared (not recorded which).

For this clone: With the read ending 3 residues before the CDR3 end, the germline J gene is used to fill in that end. V gene TRBV7-6 combines with J gene TRBJ2-7; possibly TRBD2 for D (5 bases). Trimming took 5 bases from V and 5 from J, leaving 19 bases between them. Germline CDR1 and CDR2: SGHVS and FNYEAQ. This CDR3 contains 15 residues. The sequenced CDR3 bases are TGTGCCAGCAGCCGCCCCGGGGTAGGGCAAAACGAG. Its protein is CASSRPGVGQNE. The CDR3 in full is CASSRPGVGQNEQYF.

Points on this clone: Sequencing ends 3 residues short of the CDR3 end; the germline J gene provides the rest. This chain links TRBV5-1 with TRBJ2-3; D assignment may be TRBD1 or TRBD2 (5 bases each). CDR3 length equals 15 residues. CDR1 SGHRS and CDR2 YFSETQ come from the germline V gene. CDR3 protein: CASSLAGRGRETQYF. The CDR3 DNA, read in part, is TGCGCCAGCAGCTTGGCCGGTAGGGGAAGGGAGACG.

Regarding this clone: The read falls 3 residues short of the CDR3 end, and the missing part is taken from the germline J gene. J is TRBJ1-2 and V is TRBV19, with no clear D. Germline CDR1 and CDR2: LNHDA and SQIVND (reference sequence). The length of the CDR3 is 13 residues. The CDR3 DNA, read in part, is TGTGCCAGTAGTGTCGGTACCACCTACGAC. It yields the protein CASSVGTTYD. The complete CDR3 reads CASSVGTTYDYTF.

Concerning this clone itself: The CDR3 extends 3 residues past the end of the read, so its final part is completed from the germline J gene. V gene TRBV28 combines with J gene TRBJ1-4; possibly TRBD1 for D (5 bases). The CDR3 length is 15 residues. Trimming cost V 7 bases and J 6 bases, with 18 bases left between them. CDR1 is MDHEN, CDR2 SYDVKM, per germline. The CDR3 region is CASTTQAGPYEKLFF. CDR3 bases read: TGTGCCAGCACCACGCAGGCAGGGCCATATGAAAAA.

A note on this clone: The read is 3 residues too short to cover the CDR3 end, so that end is filled in from the germline J gene. The chain employs TRBV19 and TRBJ2-5; TRBD1 aligns across 8 bases. Unmatched junction bases numbered 17, after V lost 6 bases and J lost 5 bases. The germline V gene encodes CDR1 LNHDA and CDR2 SQIVND (reference sequence). This CDR3 is built from 17 residues. The sequenced CDR3 bases are TGTGCCAGTAGCACCGGGACCGGACAGGGTAGGAGGGAGACC. This codes for CASSTGTGQGRRET. The full CDR3 protein is CASSTGTGQGRRETQYF.

A word on this clone: Read sequence stops 3 residues before the CDR3 end, and the germline J gene provides the missing end. The J gene is TRBJ1-2, the V gene TRBV19; D remains ambiguous. CDR1 and CDR2 (germline): LNHDA, SQIVND (reference sequence). The CDR3 is 14 amino acids. CDR3: CASSATREDYDYTF. Incomplete CDR3 DNA: TGTGCCAGTAGTGCCACAAGGGAGGACTACGAC.

In the case of this clone: The read ends 3 residues shy of where the CDR3 ends; the end is completed using the germline J gene. This sequence joins TRBV7-9 and TRBJ2-5, with TRBD1 matching over 8 bases. Germline V gives CDR1 SEHNR, CDR2 FQNEAQ (reference sequence). CDR3 length: 15 amino acids. After removal of 3 bases from V and 4 bases from J, the junction contained 7 bases not matched to a gene. The covered CDR3 bases are TGTGCCAGCAGCTTGGCAGGGGGCGCATCAGAGACC. Protein: CASSLAGGASET. The whole CDR3 reads CASSLAGGASETQYF.

Worth noting for this clone: With the read ending 3 residues before the CDR3 end, the germline J gene is used to fill in that end. The chain couples TRBV30 to TRBJ1-1, with TRBD1 as a possible D gene (5 bases). The germline V gene has CDR1 GTSNPN and CDR2 SVGIG (reference sequence). This CDR3 has 14 amino acids. V was pared by 3 bases and J by 1 base, with 12 bases between. The CDR3 sequence is CAWRIGATNTEAFF. CDR3 bases read: TGTGCCTGGAGAATAGGGGCCACGAACACTGAA.